The TCR beta chain described here comes from a study of shared clonotypes between healthy human individuals. About the research overall: Each donor's CD4 naive and CD4 memory cells filled three plates apiece, CD8 naive two, and CD8 memory one.

To note about this clone: What it binds is not known.

The CDR3 length is 14 residues. V shed 7 bases and J 4 bases; nucleotides not matched to a gene: 9. Germline V gene lookup returns CDR1 SGHVS and CDR2 FQNEAQ. Study-level points and caveats: Rarefaction demonstrated incomplete sorted-subset sequencing despite large depth. Sequencing depth was expected to influence donor clonotype sharing.

All donors qualified as healthy HIV-negative adults and had experienced no recent acute infections or vaccinations. TCRdb's copy holds only in-frame clones and misses some; the assay was immunoSEQ multiplex PCR. The sample comprises roughly 120,000 clones, approximately 70% of which are singletons, and 20% to 25% rests with the top ten. The clonotype originates from a woman aged 25 to 39 in good health. The chain recombines TRBV7-8 with TRBJ1-2; 7 positions match TRBD1. Sequenced input: memory CD8+ T cells sorted from blood. Regarding subset: CD45RO+ cells pooled with CCR7-negative TemRA cells. The CDR3 nucleotides are TGTGCCAGCACCCTTGAGGGGACAGCCTATGGCTACACCTTC. Protein: CASTLEGTAYGYTF.